The T cell receptor (beta chain) described here comes from a study of cytomegalovirus exposure and HLA in healthy donors. Both 60 Vbeta primers and 13 Jbeta primers went into the PCR. Some clones are missing from TCRdb's copy, which holds only in-frame ones; the method was immunoSEQ multiplex PCR. The table includes over 110,000 clones, over 75% detected once. The CDR3 runs 15 residues. The V and J ends lost 0 bases and 5 bases respectively, with 12 bases between them. Per the germline V gene, CDR1 is SGHRS and CDR2 is YFSETQ. What was sequenced was PBMCs. The sequence was obtained from a woman between 45 and 60 years old in good health and CMV-seropositive. V and J are TRBV5-1 and TRBJ2-4; D is possibly TRBD1 (6 bases). The CDR3 spells CASSLAPQGENIQYF. The CDR3 coding sequence is TGCGCCAGCAGCTTGGCGCCACAGGGCGAAAACATTCAGTACTTC.